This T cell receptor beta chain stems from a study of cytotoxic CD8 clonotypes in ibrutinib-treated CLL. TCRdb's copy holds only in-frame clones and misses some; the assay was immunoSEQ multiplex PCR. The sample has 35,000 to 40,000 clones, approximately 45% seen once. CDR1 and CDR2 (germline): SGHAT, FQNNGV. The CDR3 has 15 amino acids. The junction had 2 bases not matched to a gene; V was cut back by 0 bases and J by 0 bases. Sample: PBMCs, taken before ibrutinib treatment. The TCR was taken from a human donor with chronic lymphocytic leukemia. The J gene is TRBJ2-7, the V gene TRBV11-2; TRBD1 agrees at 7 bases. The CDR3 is CASSLEDRVSYEQYF. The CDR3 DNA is TGTGCCAGCAGCTTAGAAGACAGGGTCTCCTACGAGCAGTACTTC.